The table lists the clone carrying this T cell receptor (beta chain) with a few counts. Its antigen is as yet unknown. V gave up 5 bases and J gave up 2 bases, with 9 bases separating them. This CDR3 region has 14 residues. Via MiXCR, TCRdb re-called the 5' RACE reads, giving one row per CDR3 protein. The table has about 130,000 distinct CDR3 sequences, roughly 15% seen once. The sample comes from a study of T-cell memory formation after mild COVID-19. General study points: Contracting clones, day 15 to 85, had balanced CD4/CD8, and later expanders favored CD4+. Clonal second-wave expansions that peaked on day 37 had unconfirmed SARS-CoV-2 specificity.

This chain links TRBV12-3 or TRBV12-4 with TRBJ2-2; D call uncertain. The sequencing input was PBMCs or a T cell subset sorted from them (not recorded which). The TCR originated in an adult woman who had mild COVID-19 (a few samples of this study predate the infection). Cell type and time point are not known. DNA for the CDR3: TGTGCCAGCAGTCGCTCGACAAACACCGGGGAGCTGTTTTTT. Amino acid sequence: CASSRSTNTGELFF.